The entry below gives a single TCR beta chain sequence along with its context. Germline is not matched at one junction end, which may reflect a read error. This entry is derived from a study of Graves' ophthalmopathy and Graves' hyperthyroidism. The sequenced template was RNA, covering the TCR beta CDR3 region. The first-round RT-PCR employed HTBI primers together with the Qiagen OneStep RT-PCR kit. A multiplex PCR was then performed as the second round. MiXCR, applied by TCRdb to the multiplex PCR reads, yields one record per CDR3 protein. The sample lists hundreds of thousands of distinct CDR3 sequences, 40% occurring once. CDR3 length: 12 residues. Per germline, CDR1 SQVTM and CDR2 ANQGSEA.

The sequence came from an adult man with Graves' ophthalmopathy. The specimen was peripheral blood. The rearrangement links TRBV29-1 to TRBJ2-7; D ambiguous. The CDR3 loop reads CASSSAFHEQYF. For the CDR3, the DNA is TGTGCCAGCAGTTCCGCCTTTCACGAGCAGTACTTC.